This record covers a single TCR beta chain. Its antigen is not identified. Germline-derived CDR1 and CDR2 are LNHDA and SQIVND (reference sequence). Trimming pared 10 bases from V and 6 bases from J, leaving 19 bases between. CDR3 size: 14 residues. Using immunoSEQ multiplex PCR, the repertoire was profiled, and TCRdb retains in-frame clones only, with some absent. Of under 45,000 clones listed, around four fifths are singletons. The data are from a study of T cell responses to AZD1222 COVID-19 vaccine. General study findings and limits: None of the repertoires were sampled until the peak T cell response had passed.

Pooled together were second doses at about 4 or about 12 weeks. This chain joins TRBV19 and TRBJ2-1; tentative D call: TRBD2 (7 bases). This TCR came from an adult who received the AZD1222 COVID-19 vaccine. The sequencing used peripheral blood, collected 28 days after the second AZD1222 dose. DNA of the CDR3: TGTGCCACTCAGGTGGGGGGGCGATTCAATGAGCAGTTCTTC. Residues: CATQVGGRFNEQFF.